This TCR beta chain was identified in a study of T-cell memory formation after mild COVID-19 (dated by TCRdb to about 2021). Regarding the complete study: TCR sequence clusters from the two donors were largely donor specific. In two donors, T-cell clones that expanded and contracted after mild COVID-19 were followed by sequencing TCRalpha and TCRbeta repertoires longitudinally. Two young, previously healthy adult volunteers, one female and one male, were included in the cohort. The investigation overall reported the following: From day 15 to 85, contracting clones showed balanced CD4/CD8 phenotypes, whereas a second wave of clones that expanded from day 15 to 37 leaned towards CD4+. The study included only two mild cases, and larger cohorts that include severe cases with pre-infection samples were judged to be necessary. SARS-CoV-2 specificity was not confirmed for the second-wave clones peaking on day 37. Contracting CD4+ clones appeared mostly in the CM and EM memory subsets, whereas CD8+ clones were enriched in EMRA. Some responding clones were detected in pre-infection memory, which suggested that pre-existing cross-reactive memory T cells had joined the SARS-CoV-2 response.

Ficoll-Paque density gradient centrifugation was the method used to isolate PBMCs. The CDR3 spans 19 residues, from the cysteine through the phenylalanine. Only CDR3 DNA is held: 57 bases, read in frame from base 1. V has 4 bases trimmed and J has 0 bases trimmed; junction bases matching no gene number 14. In the germline V gene, CDR1 corresponds to SNHLY and CDR2 to FYNNEI. This sample was sequenced with an Illumina NovaSeq 6000. TCRalpha and TCRbeta cDNA libraries were constructed by 5'RACE with constant-segment primers, with sample barcodes and unique molecular identifiers being introduced. Trizol reagent was used to extract RNA from every sample. Amplification of the libraries took two PCR steps, and the second step added a second sample barcode plus Illumina TruSeq adapters. Sequencing of the libraries was done on an Illumina NovaSeq, producing 2 x 150 bp paired-end reads. The study's own analysis went as follows. The reads were demultiplexed and collapsed into UMI-guided consensus sequences using migec v1.2.7. Using mixcr v2.1.11, UMI consensuses were aligned to TRA and TRB V and J templates and then assembled into clonotypes. Expanded or contracted clonotypes were those called significant by both edgeR and NoisET, with noise models trained on biological replicates. For edgeR calls, the cutoffs were a false discovery rate-adjusted p below 0.01 and a log2 fold-change threshold of 1. As an exploratory analysis of dynamics, max-normalized trajectories of the 1000 most abundant clonotypes were examined by PCA with hierarchical clustering. The CD4 or CD8 phenotype of responding clones was assigned using the separately sequenced CD4+ and CD8+ repertoires. Through fastp at Q25 and MiXCR, TCRdb rebuilt clones from the public reads, retaining in-frame beta chains. Identical CDR3 proteins give one entry, which carries the most common genes and DNA. The V and J calls and clone size come from TCRdb's table, not from the authors' own analysis. Within this sample are some 280,000 distinct CDR3 sequences, with around 16% of them counted one time only. The ten largest clonotypes hold more than 20% of the sample.

With respect to this clonotype: It has no known antigen specificity. Per-base qualities were not stored, and no clone one base away is much larger.

Sequencing was carried out using PBMCs or a T cell subset sorted from them (not recorded which). This clonotype was sampled from a man aged 18 to 35 who had mild COVID-19 (a few samples of this study predate the infection). The sample titles of this study are shuffled in the database, so cell type and time point are left out; the donor was told from shared clones. This receptor chain uses TRBV2 and TRBJ2-1; 8 bases in between match TRBD2. The CDR3 reads CASSGRELAEYLSYNEQFF. The sequenced DNA is TGTGCCAGCAGTGGTCGCGAACTAGCGGAGTACCTCTCCTACAATGAGCAGTTCTTC.